The T cell receptor (beta chain) described here comes from a study of shared clonotypes between healthy human individuals. Germline CDR1 reads SGHAT; CDR2 reads FQNNGV. The CDR3 length is 16 residues. Generated by immunoSEQ multiplex PCR, the TCRdb table keeps only in-frame clones and is missing some. The sample records a few million clones, over 85% being singletons. On this clone: At one end, the junction sequence differs from germline, possibly due to a read error.

The sequence came from a man between 18 and 35 years old in good health. The chain combines TRBV11-2 with TRBJ1-2, with TRBD1 identical over 11 bases. The sequenced sample was naive CD4+ T cells sorted from blood. Subset given: CD45RA+ positively selected. CDR3 in amino acids: CASSSRGRTGGLSKAF. In DNA form, the CDR3 reads TGTGCCAGCAGCTCTAGAGGGAGGACAGGGGGCCTCAGCAAGGCCTTC. Using reference TRBV11-2 and TRBJ1-2 for the parts outside the CDR3, the full variable domain is EAGVAQSPRYKIIEKRQSVAFWCNPISGHATLYWYQQILGQGPKLLIQFQNNGVVDDSQLPKDRFSAERLKGVDSTLKIQPAKLEDSAVYLCASSSRGRTGGLSKAFGSGTRLTVV.